The entry that follows covers one TCR beta chain sequence. The table came from immunoSEQ multiplex PCR; TCRdb's copy has only in-frame clones and leaves some out. The sample has roughly 230,000 clones, nearly 90% seen once. These data come from a study of blood T cell repertoires in COVID-19. This CDR3 is 14 amino acids long. CDR1 SGHNT and CDR2 YYREEE come from the germline V gene (reference sequence). V was pared by 5 bases and J by 5 bases, with 16 bases between. This sequence originates from a woman aged 55-70 years with COVID-19, enrolled during active disease. The chain combines TRBV5-4 with TRBJ1-1; D possibly corresponds to TRBD1 (6 bases). The sequenced sample was peripheral blood. CDR3 bases: TGTGCCAGCAGTTCCGGACAGAGGCGAACTGAAGCTTTCTTT. Encoded protein: CASSSGQRRTEAFF.